This TCR beta chain was identified during a study of blood T cells in healthy people across ages. Study results and caveats: Among long-lived donors, naive CD4+ cells were more numerous and diversity higher than in aged donors.

The individuals who served as donors were healthy Caucasians living in Russia, aged about 6 to 100. Total RNA, at least 5 micrograms per sample, came from PBMCs. Comment on this clonotype: Its cognate antigen is unknown.

With a J-beta primer mix and a sample-barcoded 5' primer, a second PCR ran about 7 to 11 cycles. TCRdb analysed the 5' RACE reads with MiXCR anew, one entry per CDR3 protein. The sample has roughly 1,700,000 distinct CDR3 sequences; over 25% are singletons. V trimming: 3 bases; J trimming: 6 bases; junction bases outside the gene matches: 5. Germline loops: CDR1 ENHRY, CDR2 SYGVKD. CDR3 length equals 15 residues. V and J are TRBV10-3 and TRBJ2-7, with 13 positions matching TRBD2. The sample taken for sequencing was blood. The TCR was taken from a young woman in good health. The CDR3 nucleotides are TGTGCCATCAGTGAACTAGCGGGAGGGCCCCTCGAGCAGTACTTC. Translation gives CAISELAGGPLEQYF.